A selection of T cell receptor beta chains follows, all from one sample in a study of T cell repertoires in cytomegalovirus infection. TCRdb re-called the reads through MiXCR, storing one row per CDR3 protein. This sample carries about 830,000 distinct CDR3 sequences, 30% to 35% of them seen once, and the ten largest clones take roughly an eighth. No antigen has been identified for these receptors. The sequenced sample was cultured CD8+ T cells from PBMCs, obtained from culture after CMV antigen stimulation. The receptor source for this set is a human donor in good health (CMV status not recorded). Some clones in this sample may be carry-over from other donors' samples. CDR3s include the opening cysteine and the closing phenylalanine or tryptophan. D genes are given only for firm matches. Clone size appears in some rows only: once, few, many, or a class for an expanded clone.

TRBV14	.	14	few	TRBJ2-1	TGTGCCAGCAGCCAAGATAGGCGCGCCGGCGTGAAGTTCTTC	CASSQDRRAGVKFF
TRBV7-6	.	15	.	TRBJ1-1	TGTGCCAGCAGCCCCGGGGGAGCGTTGAACACTGAAGCTTTCTTT	CASSPGGALNTEAFF
TRBV7-9	TRBD1	16	.	TRBJ1-2	TGTGCCAGCAGCCCTTCGGCCGGGACAGCGAACTATGGCTACACCTTC	CASSPSAGTANYGYTF
TRBV15	.	15	few	TRBJ2-5	TGTGCCACCAGCAGAGAGGGGACTCGTCAAGAGACCCAGTACTTC	CATSREGTRQETQYF
TRBV6-2/TRBV6-3	.	16	few	TRBJ2-7	TGTGCCAGCAGTTACTCGTACCGGGATGTTGTCTACGAGCAGTACTTC	CASSYSYRDVVYEQYF
TRBV12-3/TRBV12-4	.	13	.	TRBJ2-1	TGTGCCAGCAGTTTATGGGGGTACAATGAGCAGTTCTTC	CASSLWGYNEQFF
TRBV7-2	.	13	few	TRBJ2-5	TGTGCCAGCAGCTTAAACAACGTAGAGACCCAGTACTTC	CASSLNNVETQYF
TRBV3-1	TRBD1	12	.	TRBJ2-7	TGTGCCAGCATGGGACAGGCCTACGAGCAGTACTTC	CASMGQAYEQYF
TRBV19	TRBD1	17	.	TRBJ2-1	TGTGCCAGTAGCTTCCTACCGGGACAGGGGCGATACAATGAGCAGTTCTTC	CASSFLPGQGRYNEQFF
TRBV12-3/TRBV12-4	TRBD1	18	.	TRBJ2-3	TGTGCCAGCACCCTACCCCGGGACAGCGATTCTAGCACAGATACGCAGTATTTT	CASTLPRDSDSSTDTQYF
TRBV28	TRBD2	18	few	TRBJ2-1	TGTGCCAGCAGTTTAATCGGGTTAGCGGGGGGATCTTACAATGAGCAGTTCTTC	CASSLIGLAGGSYNEQFF
TRBV6-1	.	15	.	TRBJ2-1	TGTGCCAGCCCAAAGGGGCCTGGGGGCAAGAATGAGCAGTTCTTC	CASPKGPGGKNEQFF
TRBV3-1	TRBD1	17	few	TRBJ2-1	TGTGCCAGCAGCCCTTGGGGAGACAGGGGATCCTACAATGAGCAGTTCTTC	CASSPWGDRGSYNEQFF
TRBV6-5	.	15	.	TRBJ1-2	TGTGCCAGCAGTTACTCGACGGGGGCAGAGGGCGGCTACACCTTC	CASSYSTGAEGGYTF
TRBV6-2/TRBV6-3	TRBD2	15	.	TRBJ2-5	TGTGCCAGCACCCTAGCGGGGGGTATCCAAGAGACCCAGTACTTC	CASTLAGGIQETQYF
TRBV19	.	15	.	TRBJ1-6	TGTGCCAGTATAGATAGGAGCTCCTATAATTCACCCCTCCACTTT	CASIDRSSYNSPLHF
TRBV7-6	.	12	many	TRBJ2-1	TGTGCCAGCAGCTTAGCTTTCAATGAGCAGTTCTTC	CASSLAFNEQFF
TRBV7-2	.	17	.	TRBJ1-5	TGTGCCAGCAGCTTAGGGGGTACTTGGGGGACCACCCGGCCCCAGCATTTT	CASSLGGTWGTTRPQHF
TRBV7-9	.	13	.	TRBJ2-4	TGTGCCGTTCGCCCGGGGGCCAAAAACATTCAGTACTTC	CAVRPGAKNIQYF
TRBV6-6	.	15	.	TRBJ2-2	TGTGCCAGCAGTTACGAGGGCGCGAACACCGGGGAGCTGTTTTTT	CASSYEGANTGELFF
TRBV6-1	.	13	many	TRBJ1-6	TGTGCCAGCATGGGCAGGGGACGGTCACCCCTCCACTTT	CASMGRGRSPLHF
TRBV7-9	TRBD2	15	once	TRBJ2-5	TGTGCCAGCAACCCGGCTAGCGGGGCGCAAGAGACCCAGTACTTC	CASNPASGAQETQYF
TRBV6-6	TRBD1	13	.	TRBJ1-1	TGTGCCAGCAGTGGCAGGGGGAGGACTGAAACTTTCTTT	CASSGRGRTETFF
TRBV24-1	TRBD2	16	.	TRBJ2-5	TGTGCCACCAGTGACTCGGGACTAGCGGGCAAAGAGACCCAGTACTTC	CATSDSGLAGKETQYF
TRBV7-3	.	20	few	TRBJ2-3	TGTGCCAGCAGCTTAGGGAACAGGGGGTCGGCTAGCGGGGGCACAGATACGCAGTATTTT	CASSLGNRGSASGGTDTQYF
TRBV9	TRBD1	15	.	TRBJ2-3	TGTGCCAGCAGCGTAGAGGGACAGGGGAAGGATACGCAGTATTTT	CASSVEGQGKDTQYF
TRBV7-2	TRBD2	19	.	TRBJ2-1	TGTGCCAGCAGCTTAGCGCGACTAGCCGCCCTAGGGGCTAACAATGAGCAGTTCTTC	CASSLARLAALGANNEQFF
TRBV12-5	TRBD2	16	.	TRBJ2-7	TGTGCTAGTGGTTTCGGGCTAGAGACTAGCGCCTACGAGCAGTACTTC	CASGFGLETSAYEQYF
TRBV7-9	.	12	few	TRBJ1-1	TGTGCCAGCAGCTTAGTTGTGGCGGAAGCTTTCTTT	CASSLVVAEAFF
TRBV9	.	14	once	TRBJ1-2	TGTGCCAGCAGCGCCGGGGGCCTTCTCTATGGCTACACCTTC	CASSAGGLLYGYTF
TRBV7-2	.	15	.	TRBJ2-4	TGTGCCAGCAGCTTAGGGAAAGGGGTTAGAGACATTCAGTACTTC	CASSLGKGVRDIQYF
TRBV19	TRBD1	15	.	TRBJ1-5	TGTGCCAGTACTTCCCATCGACAGGGCAGTCAGCCCCAGCATTTT	CASTSHRQGSQPQHF
TRBV4-1	TRBD1	17	.	TRBJ2-2	TGCGCCAGCAGCCGAAGATCCGGGACAGGGAACACCGGGGAGCTGTTTTTT	CASSRRSGTGNTGELFF
TRBV7-9	TRBD1	14	few	TRBJ2-3	TGTGCCAGCAGCTACGACAGGGTGTCAGATACGCAGTATTTT	CASSYDRVSDTQYF
TRBV27	TRBD1	14	few	TRBJ1-2	TGTGCCAGCAGTTTCGGACAGGGAGCAGGTGGCTACACCTTC	CASSFGQGAGGYTF
TRBV29-1	TRBD1	14	.	TRBJ2-5	TGCAGCGTTCCACTCCGGGACAGGGAAGAGACCCAGTACTTC	CSVPLRDREETQYF